Presented here are 8 T cell receptor beta chains from one specimen sequenced in a study of control samples from healthy donors and cancer patients. Only in-frame clones appear in the TCRdb table, and some are missing; sequencing was by immunoSEQ multiplex PCR. This sample has about 17,000 clones; about 88% occur once, and the top ten carry less than 35%. Sequencing was performed on PBMCs. The receptors were sampled from a man between 60 and 75 years old with head and neck cancer.

The chain combines TRBV18 with TRBJ1-1; D is possibly TRBD1 (5 bases). The germline CDR1 and CDR2 sequences are KGHSH and LQKENI. The CDR3 spans 13 residues. Trimming removed 3 bases from V and 1 base from J, with 6 bases in between. CDR3 sequence: CASSPGENTEAFF. CDR3 nucleotide sequence: TGTGCCAGCTCACCGGGGGAGAACACTGAAGCTTTCTTT.

This clone occurred once. The chain links TRBV5-1 to TRBJ2-3; 7 bases are shared with TRBD1. After removal of 4 bases from V and 6 bases from J, the junction contained 8 bases not matched to a gene. This CDR3 contains 14 residues. Germline V gene sequence: CDR1 SGHRS, CDR2 YFSETQ. The CDR3 DNA sequence: TGCGCCAGCAGCCCGGGACAGATTCAGGATACGCAGTATTTT. Its translation: CASSPGQIQDTQYF.

The V and J genes are TRBV5-1 and TRBJ2-5; D might be TRBD1 (7 bases). Germline-derived CDR1 and CDR2 are SGHRS and YFSETQ. This CDR3 spans 15 amino acids. Trimming stripped 3 bases from V and 4 bases from J, with 16 bases between. The CDR3 reads CASSSGTAGGETQYF. As DNA, the CDR3 is TGCGCCAGCAGCTCCGGGACAGCCGGGGGAGAGACCCAGTACTTC.

V gene TRBV5-4 combines with J gene TRBJ2-2; D is undetermined. Germline CDR1 and CDR2: SGHNT and YYREEE (reference sequence). The CDR3 is 15 residues long. The V and J ends lost 2 bases and 1 base respectively, with 9 bases between them. The CDR3 coding sequence is TGTGCCAGCAGCTTCGGGCCCGAGAACACCGGGGAGCTGTTTTTT. Translating it yields CASSFGPENTGELFF. The full variable domain, rest sourced from reference TRBV5-4 and TRBJ2-2, is ETGVTQSPTHLIKTRGQQVTLRCSSQSGHNTVSWYQQALGQGPQFIFQYYREEENGRGNFPPRFSGLQFPNYSSELNVNALELDDSALYLCASSFGPENTGELFFGEGSRLTVL.

V is TRBV4-1 and J is TRBJ1-3; no definite D call. Germline V gives CDR1 MGHRA, CDR2 YSYEKL. V dropped 1 base and J dropped 0 bases, with 7 bases sitting between them. The CDR3 runs to 15 residues. In DNA form, the CDR3 reads TGCGCCAGCAGCCAAGGAGCAGTCTCTGGAAACACCATATATTTT. It translates to CASSQGAVSGNTIYF.

The chain recombines TRBV4-1 with TRBJ2-7; 8 positions match TRBD2. V shed 1 base, J shed 4 bases, and the junction held 6 bases outside the gene matches. The V gene's germline CDR1 is MGHRA and CDR2 YSYEKL. The CDR3 is made up of 15 amino acids. CDR3 DNA sequence: TGCGCCAGCAGCCAAGTGGCCGGGGGGGGGTACGAGCAGTACTTC. It is translated as CASSQVAGGGYEQYF.

V is TRBV24-1 and J is TRBJ1-1, with D perhaps matching TRBD1 (5 bases). Germline assignment: CDR1 KGHDR and CDR2 SFDVKD. V lost 7 bases and J 1 base, leaving 12 bases between the germline ends. The CDR3 covers 14 residues. CDR3 DNA: TGTGCCACCAGGGGTTGGGGGGAGAACACTGAAGCTTTCTTT. Its protein product is CATRGWGENTEAFF.

V and J are TRBV10-3 and TRBJ1-4; TRBD1 is a possible D gene (6 bases). Trimming took off 11 bases at V and 4 bases at J, with 14 bases between the two ends. Germline assignment: CDR1 ENHRY and CDR2 SYGVKD. This CDR3 region has 13 residues. CDR3 region: CAARDMFNEKLFF. DNA for the CDR3: TGTGCCGCCCGGGACATGTTTAATGAAAAACTGTTTTTT.